This T cell receptor (beta chain) appears in the sequencing data of a study of T cells after yellow fever vaccination. TCRdb re-derived calls from the 5' RACE reads in MiXCR, one entry per CDR3 protein. The sample holds roughly 250,000 distinct CDR3 sequences, around 13% seen once. This clonotype has just a few counts. The junction had 2 bases not matched to a gene; V was cut back by 6 bases and J by 2 bases. The length of the CDR3 is 15 residues. Germline CDR1 reads SQVTM; CDR2 reads ANQGSEA. The sequence was obtained from a man aged 25 to 40 who received the YFV17D yellow fever vaccine. The J gene is TRBJ2-3, the V gene TRBV29-1; 16 bases line up with TRBD2. Sequenced material: CD4+ T cells sorted from PBMCs, taken 45 days after the yellow fever booster vaccination. The CDR3 is CSVGLAGGNTDTQYF. CDR3 DNA: TGCAGCGTGGGACTAGCGGGAGGGAACACAGATACGCAGTATTTT.